The 21 T cell receptor beta chains given below trace back to one sample, sequenced in a study of T cell responses to AZD1222 COVID-19 vaccine. Here immunoSEQ multiplex PCR was the method, and the copy in TCRdb shows in-frame clones only, minus some. The table has 150,000 to 200,000 clones, more than 90% seen once. The source was peripheral blood, collected 28 days after the second dose of the MenACWY control vaccine. All receptors derive from an adult who received the MenACWY meningococcal vaccine as a control.

The chain carries TRBV29-1 and TRBJ2-7; D is ambiguous. This CDR3 has 10 residues. Germline loops: CDR1 SQVTM, CDR2 ANQGSEA. With 7 bases removed from V and 3 bases from J, the gap between germline ends came to 7 bases. CDR3 nucleotide sequence: TGCAGCGCGATCAACTACGAGCAGTACTTC. Protein product: CSAINYEQYF.

V gene TRBV15 combines with J gene TRBJ2-2, with D perhaps matching TRBD2 (5 bases). In germline, CDR1 is LNHNV, CDR2 YYDKDF (reference sequence). The CDR3 covers 16 residues. The V end lost 0 bases, the J end lost 0 bases, and 8 bases lay between the germline ends. The CDR3 sequence is CATSRERAANTGELFF. The CDR3 bases are TGTGCCACCAGCAGAGAGCGGGCGGCGAACACCGGGGAGCTGTTTTTT.

The chain joins TRBV4-3 to TRBJ1-1; TRBD1 might be the D (6 bases). This CDR3 has 15 residues. Germline loops: CDR1 LGHNA, CDR2 YSLEER. V was cut by 4 bases and J by 1 base, with 13 bases left in between. CDR3 DNA sequence: TGCGCCAGCAGCCCGGACAGCCGAGCGAACACTGAAGCTTTCTTT. Translation gives CASSPDSRANTEAFF.

This clone was seen only once. The V gene is TRBV25-1, the J gene TRBJ1-1; weak D call: TRBD1 (5 bases). V lost 8 bases to trimming and J lost 0 bases, with 16 bases between them. The germline CDR1 and CDR2 sequences are MGHDK and SYGVNS. The CDR3 covers 15 residues. The CDR3: CASSEVGDLNTEAFF. CDR3 sequence (DNA): TGTGCCAGCTCTGAGGTAGGGGACCTGAACACTGAAGCTTTCTTT.

The V and J genes are TRBV6-1 and TRBJ2-5, with D uncertain. Germline V gene lookup returns CDR1 MNHNS and CDR2 SASEGT. This CDR3 has 16 amino acids. The V gene lost 2 bases and the J gene lost 5 bases, with 18 bases spanning the gap. For the CDR3, the DNA is TGTGCCAGCAGTGAATCGCCAGGCCTGGGCACTGAGACCCAGTACTTC. This encodes CASSESPGLGTETQYF.

The rearrangement links TRBV9 to TRBJ1-1, with D unresolved. Germline CDR1 SGDLS, CDR2 YYNGEE. The CDR3 consists of 13 residues. Trimming took off 3 bases at V and 3 bases at J, with 9 bases between the two ends. The CDR3 here is CASSGLGDTEAFF. The DNA of the CDR3 is TGTGCCAGCAGCGGCCTCGGGGACACTGAAGCTTTCTTT.

The V gene is TRBV19, the J gene TRBJ2-4; D unclear. The germline V gene encodes CDR1 LNHDA and CDR2 SQIVND (reference sequence). This CDR3 contains 15 residues. The V gene lost 3 bases and the J gene lost 0 bases, with 9 bases spanning the gap. The CDR3, as DNA: TGTGCCAGTAGTATCGGCAGATTAGCCAAAAACATTCAGTACTTC. Translating gives CASSIGRLAKNIQYF.

This clone was recorded once. This chain links TRBV29-1 with TRBJ2-1, with TRBD2 as a possible D gene (6 bases). CDR1 and CDR2 from the germline V gene are SQVTM and ANQGSEA. Trimming took 3 bases from V and 2 from J, leaving 14 bases between them. The CDR3 covers 15 residues. The CDR3 protein is CSVEDTSGPYNEQFF. The CDR3, as DNA: TGCAGCGTTGAGGATACGAGCGGGCCCTACAATGAGCAGTTCTTC.

The V call is TRBV10-3, the J call TRBJ2-5, with D possibly being TRBD1 (6 bases). The CDR3 length is 16 residues. Germline V lookup: CDR1 ENHRY, CDR2 SYGVKD. V was cut by 8 bases and J by 4 bases, with 23 bases left in between. In DNA form, the CDR3 reads TGTGCCATCGCCACGGGGCGTGGAACAGGGTCAGAGACCCAGTACTTC. Its translation: CAIATGRGTGSETQYF.

This rearrangement joins TRBV29-1 to TRBJ1-2; TRBD1 aligns across 10 bases. This CDR3 is 13 amino acids long. Germline V gene data show CDR1 as SQVTM and CDR2 as ANQGSEA. V dropped 6 bases and J dropped 6; count of bases not matched to a gene: 7. In DNA, the CDR3 is TGCAGCGTACCCGGGACAGGGGTGGATGGCTACACCTTC. Encoded protein: CSVPGTGVDGYTF.

V gene TRBV28 combines with J gene TRBJ2-7; 11 bases align to TRBD2. Germline V gene data show CDR1 as MDHEN and CDR2 as SYDVKM. CDR3 size: 18 residues. V lost 2 bases, J lost 0 bases, and 9 bases stayed unmatched. CDR3 DNA sequence: TGTGCCAGCAGTTTAGGACTAGCGGGCGCTACGAGCTCCTACGAGCAGTACTTC. Translation: CASSLGLAGATSSYEQYF.

The chain couples TRBV5-6 to TRBJ1-4, with D perhaps matching TRBD1 (6 bases). Germline CDR1 and CDR2: SGHDT and YYEEEE. The CDR3 runs to 16 residues. Trimming left V 4 bases short and J 8 bases short, with 21 bases between. CDR3 region: CASSIVGATEREKLFF. CDR3 coding DNA: TGTGCCAGCAGCATTGTGGGGGCCACGGAAAGGGAAAAACTGTTTTTT.

The V gene is TRBV10-3, the J gene TRBJ1-5; the D is unclear. Trimming removed 3 bases from V and 0 bases from J, with 15 bases in between. There are 17 residues in the CDR3. Germline CDR1 ENHRY, CDR2 SYGVKD. The CDR3 here is CAISELVLQNSNQPQHF. As DNA, the CDR3 is TGTGCCATCAGTGAACTTGTCTTGCAGAATAGCAATCAGCCCCAGCATTTT.

The chain links TRBV12-5 to TRBJ1-5, with D possibly matching TRBD1 (5 bases). Trimming took 0 bases from V and 2 from J, leaving 11 bases between them. Germline CDR1 and CDR2: LGHNT and FRNRAP. The CDR3 extends over 16 amino acids. DNA for the CDR3: TGTGCTAGTGGTTTGGTAAGGGGAATCGGCAATCAGCCCCAGCATTTT. It yields the protein CASGLVRGIGNQPQHF.

CDR3 nucleotides: TGTGCCAGCAGGAGGACTAGCGGGATCGCAGGGGAGCAGTACTTC. Amino acids: CASRRTSGIAGEQYF. The J gene is TRBJ2-7, the V gene TRBV2, with 12 positions matching TRBD2. Germline values: CDR1 SNHLY, CDR2 FYNNEI. V lost 6 bases and J lost 7; bases outside the gene matches: 10. There are 15 residues in the CDR3.

V gene TRBV27 combines with J gene TRBJ2-7; D gene ambiguous. Germline V gives CDR1 MNHEY, CDR2 SMNVEV (reference sequence). This CDR3 has 15 amino acids. V shed 2 bases and J shed 0 bases, with 11 bases lying between them. For the CDR3, the DNA is TGTGCCAGCAGTTTAGGAGCAGGCCTCTCCTACGAGCAGTACTTC. Translation: CASSLGAGLSYEQYF.

The CDR3 loop reads CSASSRTEAFF. CDR3 DNA: TGCAGTGCTAGTTCCAGGACTGAAGCTTTCTTT. This chain connects TRBV20-1 to TRBJ1-1; no definite D call. V shed 3 bases and J shed 5 bases, with 7 bases lying between them. This CDR3 contains 11 residues. Germline CDR1 and CDR2: DFQATT and SNEGSKA (reference sequence).

The V call is TRBV10-3, the J call TRBJ2-3; 13 bases map to TRBD2. The CDR3 is made up of 16 amino acids. J lost 4 bases, V lost 4 bases, and 5 bases had no gene match. Per germline, CDR1 ENHRY and CDR2 SYGVKD. CDR3 bases: TGTGCCATCAGTGGCACTAGCGGGAGGGTCCCAGATACGCAGTATTTT. Translated, it gives CAISGTSGRVPDTQYF.

This clone showed up just once. CDR3 residues: CASSHPGQLYGYTF. DNA of the CDR3: TGTGCCAGCAGCCACCCGGGACAGCTCTATGGCTACACCTTC. The rearrangement joins TRBV4-2 to TRBJ1-2; 7 positions match TRBD1. Germline assignment: CDR1 LGHNA and CDR2 YNFKEQ. The CDR3 covers 14 residues. The junction had 5 bases not matched to a gene; V was cut back by 3 bases and J by 4 bases.

This clone has just one count. The junction departs from germline at one end; a sequencing error may be responsible. The chain joins TRBV30 to TRBJ1-5; D gene unclear. CDR1 and CDR2 from the germline V gene are GTSNPN and SVGIG (reference sequence). This CDR3 has 13 amino acids. The CDR3 region is CAWSPDSNRPQHF. CDR3 nucleotides: TGTGCCTGGAGTCCCGATAGCAATCGGCCCCAGCATTTT.

J is TRBJ1-3 and V is TRBV11-3; TRBD1 matches at 8 bases. CDR3 length: 15 residues. Unmatched junction bases numbered 7, after V lost 5 bases and J lost 4 bases. Per germline, CDR1 SGHNT and CDR2 YENEEA. The CDR3 is CASSPGQGPGNTIYF. The CDR3 DNA reads as TGTGCCAGCAGCCCCGGACAGGGACCAGGAAACACCATATATTTT.